The rows below give T cell receptor beta chains drawn from one sample of a study of metastatic and nonmetastatic thyroid tumors. TCRdb called clones again from the PCR reads with MiXCR. This repertoire shows around 40,000 clones, about 17% found once; its top ten account for about 6.6%. Input material: blood. The receptor source for this set is a male donor with papillary thyroid cancer or a benign thyroid nodule (not recorded which). Some clones in this sample may be carry-over from other donors' samples. Each CDR3 is given with its conserved first and last residue. Fields, in order: J gene, clone size, V gene, CDR3 protein. For some rows the clone size is stated as once, few or many, or as a class when expanded; others skip it.

TRBJ1-2	.	TRBV6-1	CASSEGATRVYGYTF
TRBJ2-2	many	TRBV6-4	CASSLAGGDAGELFF
TRBJ1-6	few	TRBV5-5	CASSLVWRGSNSPLHF
TRBJ1-1	many	TRBV6-1	CASNRQGGNTEAFF
TRBJ2-5	.	TRBV6-1	CANRDVLKETQYF
TRBJ2-2	many	TRBV20-1	CSAPGQGANTGELFF
TRBJ2-3	many	TRBV12-3/TRBV12-4	CASSPTGARDTQYF
TRBJ2-3	many	TRBV6-4	CASSDSEGSTDTQYF
TRBJ1-5	.	TRBV9	CASSSRRRTGLVSTQPQHF
TRBJ2-7	once	TRBV7-8	CASSFACAGGDDQYF
TRBJ2-7	.	TRBV20-1	CSATGPSRTIEQYF
TRBJ1-5	once	TRBV11-2	CASSFSEDQPQHF
TRBJ1-1	many	TRBV30	CAWSWKGGPRAFF
TRBJ2-4	many	TRBV20-1	CSARDLRDAGGYIQYF
TRBJ2-1	many	TRBV29-1	CSVERTGGGNEQFF
TRBJ2-1	many	TRBV18	CASSPNGGDLNEQFF
TRBJ2-1	.	TRBV24-1	CATSELAGEQFF
TRBJ2-7	many	TRBV4-2	CASSQDKEPYEQYF
TRBJ2-2	once	TRBV11-1	CASSPLRGQGDAGELVF
TRBJ2-5	.	TRBV5-1	CASSFALAGEETHYF
TRBJ1-2	.	TRBV10-3	CAISESGSSVLYGYTF
TRBJ2-1	many	TRBV20-1	CSARVPGPYNEQFF
TRBJ1-1	few	TRBV6-2/TRBV6-3	CASSIRGQNTEAFF
TRBJ2-1	few	TRBV12-3/TRBV12-4	CASSIRDSYYNEQFF
TRBJ2-7	few	TRBV15	CATSRDPGGSDEQYF
TRBJ2-1	.	TRBV5-1	CASSLEAGAIYNEQFF
TRBJ2-7	many	TRBV28	CASSSTYAGTSGSGPYEQYF
TRBJ2-7	many	TRBV4-2	CASSQETSRIQSAVSYEQYF
TRBJ1-6	many	TRBV6-1	CASSTGGAAYNSPLHF
TRBJ2-7	.	TRBV5-8	CASSLEARGYEQYF
TRBJ2-1	many	TRBV10-3	CAISENYNEQFF
TRBJ2-2	few	TRBV6-1	CASPAWWLAGDTGELFF
TRBJ2-3	.	TRBV7-2	CASSLAGFTDTQYF
TRBJ2-3	many	TRBV9	CASSPGLASSTDTQYF
TRBJ1-1	many	TRBV18	CASSSGTGHTEAFF
TRBJ1-1	.	TRBV3-1	CASSQADREAFF
TRBJ1-1	many	TRBV19	CASSKPGQSGSEAFF
TRBJ1-6	medium-sized	TRBV27	CASSSGTPSQPLHF
TRBJ1-3	many	TRBV9	CASSPRGGSFSSGNTIYF
TRBJ2-5	.	TRBV14	CASSPPRDTYHQYF
TRBJ1-2	many	TRBV5-4	CASSLGSTGGYGYTF
TRBJ2-2	.	TRBV7-6	CASSRSSGGVSGELSF
TRBJ2-5	once	TRBV5-1	CASSLGLAKHHQETQYF
TRBJ2-3	many	TRBV4-1	CASSQARGDTQYF
TRBJ1-2	many	TRBV7-6	CASSLGTGVDYGYTF
TRBJ2-1	few	TRBV27	CASSLWKGNYNEQFF
TRBJ1-1	few	TRBV10-2	CSSVPGTSNTEAFF
TRBJ2-5	many	TRBV2	CASNEDRAPQETQYF
TRBJ2-3	many	TRBV5-1	CASSLDADTQYF
TRBJ2-1	.	TRBV20-1	CSASFVSWSISYNEQFF
TRBJ1-2	few	TRBV27	CASIFSDRVGGYTF
TRBJ2-3	.	TRBV5-1	CASKRAVYTDTQYF